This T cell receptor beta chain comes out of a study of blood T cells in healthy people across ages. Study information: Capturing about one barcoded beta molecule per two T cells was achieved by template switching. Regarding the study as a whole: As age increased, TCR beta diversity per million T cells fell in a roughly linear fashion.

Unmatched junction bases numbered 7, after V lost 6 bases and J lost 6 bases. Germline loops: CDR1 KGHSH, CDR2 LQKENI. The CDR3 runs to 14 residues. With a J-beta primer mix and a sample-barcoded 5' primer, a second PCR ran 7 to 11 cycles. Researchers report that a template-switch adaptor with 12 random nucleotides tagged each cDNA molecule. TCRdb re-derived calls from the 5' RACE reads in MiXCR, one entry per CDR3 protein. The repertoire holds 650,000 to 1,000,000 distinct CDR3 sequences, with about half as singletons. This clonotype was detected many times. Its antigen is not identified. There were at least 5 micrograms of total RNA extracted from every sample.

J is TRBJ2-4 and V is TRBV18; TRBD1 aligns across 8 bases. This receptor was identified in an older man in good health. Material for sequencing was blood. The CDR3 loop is CASSVTGGRNIQYF. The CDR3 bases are TGTGCCAGCTCGGTCACAGGGGGAAGAAACATTCAGTACTTC.